Listed below are T cell receptor beta chains from one sample, sequenced in a study of blood T cell repertoires in COVID-19. Measured with immunoSEQ multiplex PCR; TCRdb has only the in-frame clones, and not every one. This sample has hundreds of thousands of clones; 90% to 95% occur once, and the top ten carry roughly 3.3%. Sequencing was carried out using peripheral blood. The receptors shown here come from a woman between 18 and 29 years old who had recovered from COVID-19. Both conserved end residues are part of each CDR3. A row's size may be missing; if present it is once, few, many or a size class.

CDR3	J	V	size
CASSSDRGGYNEQFF	TRBJ2-1	TRBV2	.
CASSRRTSGEGPDTQYF	TRBJ2-3	TRBV6-6	.
CATSDWTSGTNTGELFF	TRBJ2-2	TRBV24-1	.
CASGRQGSGNTIYF	TRBJ1-3	TRBV9	.
CASSLEFANYNEQFF	TRBJ2-1	TRBV5-6	.
CASSISLEETQYF	TRBJ2-5	TRBV19	.
CASSSEGLAGSYNEQFF	TRBJ2-1	TRBV7-2	.
CASSLGGQGRQPQHF	TRBJ1-5	TRBV7-2	.
CASTLGQGEDTEAFF	TRBJ1-1	TRBV19	.
CASSLAGGLGGNQPQHF	TRBJ1-5	TRBV19	.
CASSLIPGYSNQPQHF	TRBJ1-5	TRBV7-2	few
CASSLGRETQYF	TRBJ2-5	TRBV18	.
CASSLPPGTGSNSPLHF	TRBJ1-6	TRBV7-2	.
CASSLTGDSPLHF	TRBJ1-6	TRBV7-2	.
CATSDPGQVPYNEQFF	TRBJ2-1	TRBV24-1	.
CASIPRRGGTEAFF	TRBJ1-1	TRBV19	once
CASSDPFRQNYGYTF	TRBJ1-2	TRBV6-1	.
CASRDRTSGSLNTQYF	TRBJ2-3	TRBV2	once
CATSRVRTGDTEAFF	TRBJ1-1	TRBV15	few
CASSQDRGGARNTGELFF	TRBJ2-2	TRBV4-1	.
CASSPPSLAANYGYTF	TRBJ1-2	TRBV5-4	.
CASSWDTHQPQHF	TRBJ1-5	TRBV5-5	.
CASSYEQGSGANVLTF	TRBJ2-6	TRBV6-6	.
CASSLLRERDTEAFF	TRBJ1-1	TRBV5-4	.
CASRKGTGNEKLFF	TRBJ1-4	TRBV27	.
CASSVAGFSGELFF	TRBJ2-2	TRBV9	.
CASSLIRGRETQYF	TRBJ2-5	TRBV11-2	.
CAISEFPEASYNEQFF	TRBJ2-1	TRBV10-3	.
CASSLPQGGNQPQHF	TRBJ1-5	TRBV28	.
CASSLGQGWTEAFF	TRBJ1-1	TRBV13	.
CASSFPDRGGETQYF	TRBJ2-5	TRBV5-6	.
CASSRLAGRQETQYF	TRBJ2-5	TRBV5-4	.
CASSPIPGTEAFF	TRBJ1-1	TRBV6-2/TRBV6-3	.
CASSRTSGRNEQFF	TRBJ2-1	TRBV5-4	.
CASSPLAYNEQFF	TRBJ2-1	TRBV11-3	.
CASSSQGASYGYTF	TRBJ1-2	TRBV7-2	.
CASSSTSGLQETQYF	TRBJ2-5	TRBV6-5	once
CASSQDRRVTYNSPLHF	TRBJ1-6	TRBV4-3	.
CASSYPPTGNTEAFF	TRBJ1-1	TRBV6-6	.